A single T cell receptor beta chain is shown here with its context. This entry comes from a study of blood T cell repertoires in COVID-19. Background on the study: The United States, Italy and Spain provided the acute and convalescent COVID-19 samples. Sources were T cells, B-cell-depleted T cells, or PBMCs; the material itself was cDNA or gDNA.

It was during active infection that Seattle patients were enrolled and then longitudinally followed. Libraries were prepared by immunoSEQ multiplex PCR; TCRdb keeps only in-frame clonotypes and omits some of them. The sample records approximately 290,000 clones, nearly 90% being singletons. The sequencing sample was made of peripheral blood. This clonotype originated in a woman aged 25 to 45 with COVID-19, enrolled during active disease.

Here the CDR3 DNA reads TGTGCCAGCAGAACGGACAGGGGGCAGCTCAATGAGCAGTTCTTC. It encodes CASRTDRGQLNEQFF. The chain joins TRBV6-5 to TRBJ2-1; 11 nucleotides match TRBD1. V dropped 6 bases and J dropped 6; count of bases not matched to a gene: 7. The length of the CDR3 is 15 residues. Germline V gene sequence: CDR1 MNHEY, CDR2 SVGAGI.